What follows describes a single T cell receptor (beta chain). Its specificity is not known. These data come from a study of cytomegalovirus exposure and HLA in healthy donors. General study points: Presence/absence analyses assumed roughly uniform sequencing depth across donors. Earlier analysis found most TCR beta V segments productive about 87% or about 30% of the time. It was reported that TCR beta sequences correctly inferred the HLA-A and HLA-B alleles for most subjects.

In the PCR, 60 Vbeta and 13 Jbeta primers were used. Profiling relied on immunoSEQ multiplex PCR, and the TCRdb table lists in-frame clones only, not all of them. The repertoire holds 140,000 to 150,000 clones, with around 84% as singletons. This CDR3 contains 14 residues. Trimming took 6 bases from V and 3 from J; bases not matched to a gene: 7. Germline V gives CDR1 SQVTM, CDR2 ANQGSEA. The receptor was isolated from a man aged 35 to 55 in good health and CMV-seropositive. The chain uses TRBV29-1 and TRBJ2-1; 8 bases fit TRBD2. The sequenced material came from PBMCs. The CDR3 loop reads CSVNSGGNYNEQFF. CDR3 in DNA: TGCAGCGTAAACTCGGGGGGGAACTACAATGAGCAGTTCTTC.